The clone carrying this TCR beta chain was counted ten times or more. The antigen is unknown. The ends lost 4 bases at V and 5 bases at J; junction bases unmatched: 5. The CDR3 runs 15 residues. CDR1 is MGHRA and CDR2 is YSYEKL in the germline V gene. MiXCR was run by TCRdb on the 5' RACE reads, yielding one entry per CDR3 protein. The table records 200,000 to 250,000 distinct CDR3 sequences, just over 15% of them present only once. This specimen belongs to a study of T-cell memory formation after mild COVID-19. Notes on the study in general: SARS-CoV-2 specificity of second-wave clones peaking day 37 was unconfirmed.

The material sequenced was PBMCs or a T cell subset sorted from them (not recorded which). The origin of this receptor is an adult woman who had mild COVID-19 (a few samples of this study predate the infection). Cell type and time point are not known. The V call is TRBV4-1, the J call TRBJ2-7; 13 positions agree with TRBD2. This chain's CDR3 is CASSPHGLAGDEQYF. CDR3 DNA: TGCGCCAGCAGCCCCCACGGACTAGCGGGGGACGAGCAGTACTTC.